This passage covers 25 T cell receptor beta chains from one sample sequenced in a study of blood T cell repertoires in COVID-19. Data came from immunoSEQ multiplex PCR; TCRdb stores just in-frame clones and leaves some out. Of 150,000 to 200,000 clones listed, around 84% are singletons. The sequenced sample was peripheral blood. These receptors all come from a woman between 65 and 79 years old with COVID-19, enrolled during active disease.

Of note for this clone: The junction differs from germline at one of its ends, possibly a read error. The J gene is TRBJ1-3, the V gene TRBV3-1 (or the pseudogene TRBV3-2); D call uncertain. Germline loops: CDR1 LGHDT, CDR2 YNNKEL (reference sequence). This CDR3 region has 11 residues. CDR3 DNA sequence: TGTGCCACCAGCCGCACGGACACCATATATTTT. It codes for CATSRTDTIYF.

There are a few counts of this clone. The chain couples TRBV9 to TRBJ1-5; weak D call: TRBD1 (5 bases). CDR3 length: 14 residues. The germline V and J ends were trimmed by 2 bases and 7 bases, with 13 bases remaining between them. Germline V CDR1 and CDR2: SGDLS, YYNGEE. The CDR3 DNA reads TGTGCCAGCAGCGTTTATGAAGGACACCAGCCCCAGCATTTT. It codes for CASSVYEGHQPQHF.

J is TRBJ1-1 and V is TRBV27, with 9 bases aligning to TRBD1. This CDR3 has 19 residues. Germline trimming cut 3 bases from V and 10 bases from J; bases unmatched to any gene: 24. Germline values: CDR1 MNHEY, CDR2 SMNVEV (reference sequence). DNA for the CDR3: TGTGCCAGCAGTTTGGTATCCGGCCGAGGACAGGGGAAGAAGAAGGGAGCTTTCTTT. Its translation: CASSLVSGRGQGKKKGAFF.

The chain is built from TRBV9 and TRBJ1-1; no definite D call. There are 13 residues in the CDR3. With 3 bases removed from V and 1 base from J, the gap between germline ends came to 7 bases. Per germline, CDR1 SGDLS and CDR2 YYNGEE. Written as DNA, the CDR3 is TGTGCCAGCAGCGCCCACTCGAACACTGAAGCTTTCTTT. Translation: CASSAHSNTEAFF. The full variable domain, rest sourced from reference TRBV9 and TRBJ1-1, is DSGVTQTPKHLITATGQRVTLRCSPRSGDLSVYWYQQSLDQGLQFLIQYYNGEERAKGNILERFSAQQFPDLHSELNLSSLELGDSALYFCASSAHSNTEAFFGQGTRLTVV.

In the case of this clone: The junction and the germline gene differ at one end; a read error may be behind it. The sample contains more than one DNA sequence encoding this CDR3. The rearrangement joins TRBV11-3 to TRBJ2-2; 8 nucleotides agree with TRBD2. Germline V gene lookup returns CDR1 SGHNT and CDR2 YENEEA. CDR3 length: 15 amino acids. The DNA of the CDR3 is TGTGCCAGCAGCTTGTCTAGCGGGTACACTGGGGAGCTGTTTTTT. It encodes CASSLSSGYTGELFF.

The chain is built from TRBV5-6 and TRBJ1-3; D perhaps matches TRBD1 (5 bases). The CDR3 is 15 amino acids. V shed 0 bases and J shed 7 bases, with 14 bases lying between them. CDR1 is SGHDT and CDR2 is YYEEEE in the germline V gene. The CDR3 sequence is CASSLALTVGNTIYF. DNA for the CDR3: TGTGCCAGCAGCTTGGCGTTGACAGTTGGGAACACCATATATTTT.

The gene calls are TRBV9 and TRBJ2-2, with D tentatively TRBD2 (5 bases). In germline, CDR1 is SGDLS, CDR2 YYNGEE. The CDR3 extends over 15 amino acids. Trimming removed 4 bases from V and 0 bases from J, with 10 bases in between. This CDR3 reads CASSPEGSNTGELFF. CDR3 sequence (DNA): TGTGCCAGCAGCCCCGAGGGTTCGAACACCGGGGAGCTGTTTTTT.

The sample holds many counts of this clone. This chain joins TRBV6-1 and TRBJ1-1; D unresolved. CDR1 MNHNS and CDR2 SASEGT come from the germline V gene. The CDR3 consists of 12 residues. Trimming left V 1 base short and J 8 bases short, with 8 bases between. The CDR3 here is CASSEGTREAFF. The DNA of the CDR3 is TGTGCCAGCAGTGAAGGAACTCGGGAAGCTTTCTTT.

Only one count was recorded for this clone. The chain recombines TRBV5-1 with TRBJ1-3; D is ambiguous. Trimming stripped 0 bases from V and 8 bases from J, with 18 bases between. Germline V lookup: CDR1 SGHRS, CDR2 YFSETQ. The CDR3 sequence is 16 residues long. The CDR3 nucleotides read TGCGCCAGCAGCTTGGATAACGGACTTGGACGAGACACCATATATTTT. Translation gives CASSLDNGLGRDTIYF.

This chain joins TRBV2 and TRBJ1-1; D might be TRBD1 (5 bases). V lost 0 bases and J lost 11, with 16 bases in between. Germline V gene sequence: CDR1 SNHLY, CDR2 FYNNEI. The CDR3 is 14 residues long. CDR3 region: CASSEASLRRGAFF. The DNA for the CDR3 is TGTGCCAGCAGTGAAGCCTCCCTGAGACGGGGGGCTTTCTTT.

V is TRBV6-5 and J is TRBJ2-1, with a weak D call TRBD1 (6 bases). Germline loops: CDR1 MNHEY, CDR2 SVGAGI. V lost 7 bases, J lost 8 bases, and 9 bases lay in between. CDR3 length: 11 amino acids. CDR3 DNA: TGTGCCAGCACCCAGGGGTATGAGCAGTTCTTC. It specifies CASTQGYEQFF.

V usage is TRBV27 and J usage is TRBJ1-1; D call uncertain. Germline CDR1 reads MNHEY; CDR2 reads SMNVEV (reference sequence). V was cut by 1 base and J by 4 bases, with 13 bases left in between. The CDR3 totals 15 residues. The CDR3 nucleotides are TGTGCCAGCAGTTTATACGTAGCGGAAAGCACTGAAGCTTTCTTT. Translating gives CASSLYVAESTEAFF.

This rearrangement joins TRBV2 to TRBJ1-5; D might be TRBD1 (5 bases). The V end was cut by 9 bases, the J end by 6 bases, with 18 bases between. CDR3 length equals 14 residues. Germline V gives CDR1 SNHLY, CDR2 FYNNEI. CDR3 in DNA: TGTGCCAGTCTCTCCGAAGGGACTACTCAGCCCCAGCATTTT. Its protein is CASLSEGTTQPQHF.

Comments on this clone: Other nucleotide sequences in the sample specify the same CDR3. The V gene is TRBV3-1 (or the pseudogene TRBV3-2), the J gene TRBJ1-1, with a possible D match to TRBD1 (5 bases). The length of the CDR3 is 11 residues. Germline V gene sequence: CDR1 LGHDT, CDR2 YNNKEL (reference sequence). V was trimmed by 4 bases and J by 6 bases, leaving 6 bases between them. CDR3 in amino acids: CASSRGAEAFF. Written as DNA, the CDR3 is TGTGCCAGCAGCCGGGGGGCTGAAGCTTTCTTT.

The chain uses TRBV5-1 and TRBJ2-5, with D possibly being TRBD2 (5 bases). The V gene lost 5 bases and the J gene lost 2 bases, with 10 bases spanning the gap. The CDR3 is 13 residues long. CDR1 and CDR2 (germline): SGHRS, YFSETQ. The CDR3 DNA reads as TGCGCCAGCAGATACGGCGGGCAAGAGACCCAGTACTTC. It codes for CASRYGGQETQYF.

This clone appeared a single time. This chain links TRBV18 with TRBJ2-7; 15 bases map to TRBD2. Trimming took 6 bases from V and 0 from J; bases not matched to a gene: 6. Germline V gene data show CDR1 as KGHSH and CDR2 as LQKENI. CDR3 size: 17 residues. Here the CDR3 DNA reads TGTGCCAGCTCCCCCGGGACTAGCGGGAGGACCTCCTACGAGCAGTACTTC. Translation gives CASSPGTSGRTSYEQYF.

This chain joins TRBV29-1 and TRBJ2-7; D not resolved. Germline V gene data show CDR1 as SQVTM and CDR2 as ANQGSEA. V lost 7 bases and J lost 3, with 10 bases in between. The CDR3 runs to 11 residues. CDR3 in amino acids: CSAWSDYEQYF. CDR3 DNA sequence: TGCAGCGCCTGGAGCGACTACGAGCAGTACTTC.

This clone occurred once. The chain joins TRBV6-1 to TRBJ2-1, with 9 bases fitting TRBD2. The length of the CDR3 is 16 residues. The junction had 3 bases not matched to a gene; V was cut back by 1 base and J by 2 bases. Germline CDR1 reads MNHNS; CDR2 reads SASEGT. As DNA, the CDR3 is TGTGCCAGCAGTGAAGTGTCTAGCGGGACCTACAATGAGCAGTTCTTC. Protein sequence: CASSEVSSGTYNEQFF.

V gene TRBV20-1 combines with J gene TRBJ2-2; a possible D gene is TRBD1 (5 bases). V gave up 5 bases and J gave up 7 bases, with 8 bases separating them. CDR3 length equals 11 residues. CDR1 and CDR2 from the germline V gene are DFQATT and SNEGSKA (reference sequence). CDR3 protein: CSAAGYGELFF. Here the CDR3 DNA reads TGCAGTGCTGCAGGGTACGGGGAGCTGTTTTTT.

The chain couples TRBV27 to TRBJ1-3; no definite D call. The V and J ends lost 2 bases and 2 bases respectively, with 7 bases between them. The V gene's germline CDR1 is MNHEY and CDR2 SMNVEV (reference sequence). The CDR3 covers 14 residues. CDR3 coding DNA: TGTGCCAGCAGTTTAGGGAGGACTGGAAACACCATATATTTT. This gives the protein CASSLGRTGNTIYF.

This chain links TRBV4-2 with TRBJ2-1; 14 bases are shared with TRBD2. The V segment lost 1 base and the J segment 10 bases; nucleotides outside the gene matches: 6. The CDR3 extends over 16 amino acids. Germline V gene data show CDR1 as LGHNA and CDR2 as YNFKEQ. For the CDR3, the DNA is TGTGCCAGCAGCCAAGGGGGACTAGCGGGAGATCAAGAGCAGTTCTTC. Protein sequence: CASSQGGLAGDQEQFF.

V is TRBV2 and J is TRBJ2-7, with TRBD2 matching over 8 bases. The J segment lost 3 bases and the V segment lost 4 bases, leaving 14 bases of the junction unmatched. The CDR3 covers 17 residues. The germline V gene has CDR1 SNHLY and CDR2 FYNNEI. CDR3 amino acids: CASSGPNVAGGDYEQYV. CDR3 sequence (DNA): TGTGCCAGCAGTGGCCCTAATGTCGCGGGGGGAGACTACGAGCAGTACGTC.

This chain joins TRBV5-5 and TRBJ1-6; 7 bases are a match to TRBD1. With 4 bases clipped from V and 1 base from J, the junction kept 2 bases outside the gene matches. The CDR3 length is 15 residues. Germline V gene sequence: CDR1 SGHKS, CDR2 YYEKEE (reference sequence). The CDR3 sequence is CASSKGASYNSPLHF. The CDR3 DNA follows: TGTGCCAGCAGCAAGGGGGCTTCCTATAATTCACCCCTCCACTTT.

The rearrangement uses TRBV7-2 and TRBJ1-1; 8 bases agree with TRBD1. The CDR3 is 15 residues long. Unmatched junction bases numbered 7, after V lost 2 bases and J lost 5 bases. Germline CDR1 is SGHTA and CDR2 is FQGNSA. The CDR3 DNA reads TGTGCCAGCAGCTTAACCCAGGGGGCGCGGACTGAAGCTTTCTTT. It yields the protein CASSLTQGARTEAFF.

The sample holds a few counts of this clone. The chain joins TRBV29-1 to TRBJ1-1; the D is unclear. The CDR3 extends over 15 amino acids. V was trimmed by 4 bases and J by 3 bases, leaving 18 bases between them. The germline V gene encodes CDR1 SQVTM and CDR2 ANQGSEA. The CDR3 DNA reads as TGCAGCGTTGTCGTCCCAATCGAGGTGGACACTGAAGCTTTCTTT. This gives the protein CSVVVPIEVDTEAFF.